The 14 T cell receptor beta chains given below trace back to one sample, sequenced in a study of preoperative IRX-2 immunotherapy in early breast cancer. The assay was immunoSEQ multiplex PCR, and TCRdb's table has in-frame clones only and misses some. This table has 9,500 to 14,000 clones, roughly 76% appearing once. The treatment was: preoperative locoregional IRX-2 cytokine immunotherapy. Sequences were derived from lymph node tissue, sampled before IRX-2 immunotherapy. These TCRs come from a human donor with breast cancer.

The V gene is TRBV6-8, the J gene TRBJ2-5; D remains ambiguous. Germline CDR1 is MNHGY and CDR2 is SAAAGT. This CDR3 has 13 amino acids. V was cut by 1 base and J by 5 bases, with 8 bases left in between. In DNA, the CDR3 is TGTGCCAGCAGTTACTTCGGAGAGGAGACCCAGTACTTC. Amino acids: CASSYFGEETQYF.

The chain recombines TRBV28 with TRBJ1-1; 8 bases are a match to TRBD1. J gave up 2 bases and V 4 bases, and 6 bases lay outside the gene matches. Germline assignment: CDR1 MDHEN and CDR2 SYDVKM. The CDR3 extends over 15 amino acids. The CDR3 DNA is TGTGCCAGCAGTTCCCCCGCAGGGGGCAACACTGAAGCTTTCTTT. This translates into CASSSPAGGNTEAFF.

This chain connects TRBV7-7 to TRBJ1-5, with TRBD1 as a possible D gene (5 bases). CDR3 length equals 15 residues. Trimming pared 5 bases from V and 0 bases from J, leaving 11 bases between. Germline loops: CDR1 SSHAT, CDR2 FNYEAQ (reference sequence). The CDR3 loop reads CASSPGTVSNQPQHF. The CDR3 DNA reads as TGTGCCAGCAGCCCCGGGACGGTTAGCAATCAGCCCCAGCATTTT. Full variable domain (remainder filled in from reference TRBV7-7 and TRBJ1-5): GAGVSQSPRYKVTKRGQDVTLRCDPISSHATLYWYQQALGQGPEFLTYFNYEAQPDKSGLPSDRFSAERPEGSISTLTIQRTEQRDSAMYRCASSPGTVSNQPQHFGDGTRLSIL.

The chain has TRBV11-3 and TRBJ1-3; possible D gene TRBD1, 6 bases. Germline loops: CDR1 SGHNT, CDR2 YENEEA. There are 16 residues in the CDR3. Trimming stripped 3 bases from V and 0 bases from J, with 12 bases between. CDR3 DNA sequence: TGTGCCAGCAGCTTGCTTCGACAGGACTCTGGAAACACCATATATTTT. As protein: CASSLLRQDSGNTIYF.

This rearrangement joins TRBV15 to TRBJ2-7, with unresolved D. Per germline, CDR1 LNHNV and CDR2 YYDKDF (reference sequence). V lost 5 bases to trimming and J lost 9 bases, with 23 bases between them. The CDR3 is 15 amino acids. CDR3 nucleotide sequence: TGTGCCACCAGCCGCCAGAAGAGTATTACGAGCGTGCAGTACTTC. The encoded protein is CATSRQKSITSVQYF.

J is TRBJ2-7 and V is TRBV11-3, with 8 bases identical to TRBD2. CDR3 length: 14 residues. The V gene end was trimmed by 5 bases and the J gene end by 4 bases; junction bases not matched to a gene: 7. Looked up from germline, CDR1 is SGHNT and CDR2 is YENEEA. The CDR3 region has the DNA TGTGCCAGCAGCCCGAGCGGGAGTGTTTACGAGCAGTACTTC. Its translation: CASSPSGSVYEQYF.

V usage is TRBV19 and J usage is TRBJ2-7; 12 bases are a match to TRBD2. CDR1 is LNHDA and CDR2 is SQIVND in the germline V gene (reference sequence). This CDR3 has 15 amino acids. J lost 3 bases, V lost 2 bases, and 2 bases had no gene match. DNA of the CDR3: TGTGCCAGTAGTATAACTAGCGGGGGGATCTACGAGCAGTACTTC. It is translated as CASSITSGGIYEQYF.

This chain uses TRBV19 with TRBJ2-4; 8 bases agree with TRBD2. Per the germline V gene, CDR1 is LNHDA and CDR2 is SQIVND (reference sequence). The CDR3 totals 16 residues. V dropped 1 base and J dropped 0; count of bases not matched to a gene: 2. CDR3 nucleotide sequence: TGTGCCAGTAGTATAGGGACTAGCTTAGCCAAAAACATTCAGTACTTC. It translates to CASSIGTSLAKNIQYF.

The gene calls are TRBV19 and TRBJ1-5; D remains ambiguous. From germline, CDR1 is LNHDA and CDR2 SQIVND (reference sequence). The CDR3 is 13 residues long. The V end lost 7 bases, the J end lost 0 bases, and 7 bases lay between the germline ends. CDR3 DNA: TGTGCCAGTACCCCCTATAGCAATCAGCCCCAGCATTTT. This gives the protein CASTPYSNQPQHF.

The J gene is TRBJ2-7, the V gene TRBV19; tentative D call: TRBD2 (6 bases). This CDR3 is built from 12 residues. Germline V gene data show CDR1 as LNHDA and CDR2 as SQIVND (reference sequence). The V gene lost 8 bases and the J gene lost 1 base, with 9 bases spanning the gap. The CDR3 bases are TGTGCCAGTTCCGGGGGATCCTACGAGCAGTACTTC. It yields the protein CASSGGSYEQYF. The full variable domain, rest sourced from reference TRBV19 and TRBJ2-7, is DGGITQSPKYLFRKEGQNVTLSCEQNLNHDAMYWYRQDPGQGLRLIYYSQIVNDFQKGDIAEGYSVSREKKESFPLTVTSAQKNPTAFYLCASSGGSYEQYFGPGTRLTVT.

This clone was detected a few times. The CDR3 DNA is TGTGCCAGCAGCCCCTCCTTTGGAGATACGCAGTATTTT. Protein sequence: CASSPSFGDTQYF. The rearrangement uses TRBV6-8 and TRBJ2-3; D ambiguous. The CDR3 has 13 amino acids. In germline, CDR1 is MNHGY, CDR2 SAAAGT. Trimming pared 6 bases from V and 5 bases from J, leaving 12 bases between.

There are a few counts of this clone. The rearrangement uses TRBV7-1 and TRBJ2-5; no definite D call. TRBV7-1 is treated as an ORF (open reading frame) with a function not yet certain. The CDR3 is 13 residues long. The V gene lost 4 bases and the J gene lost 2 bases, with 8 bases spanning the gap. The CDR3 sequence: CASSLAQQETQYF. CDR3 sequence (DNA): TGTGCCAGCAGCTTAGCCCAGCAAGAGACCCAGTACTTC.

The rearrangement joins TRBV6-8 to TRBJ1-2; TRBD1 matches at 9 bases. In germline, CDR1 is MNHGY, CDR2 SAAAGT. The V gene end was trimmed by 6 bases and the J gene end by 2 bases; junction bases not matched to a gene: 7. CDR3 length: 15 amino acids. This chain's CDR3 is CASSLRQGENYGYTF. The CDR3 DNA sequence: TGTGCCAGCAGCCTAAGACAGGGGGAGAACTATGGCTACACCTTC.

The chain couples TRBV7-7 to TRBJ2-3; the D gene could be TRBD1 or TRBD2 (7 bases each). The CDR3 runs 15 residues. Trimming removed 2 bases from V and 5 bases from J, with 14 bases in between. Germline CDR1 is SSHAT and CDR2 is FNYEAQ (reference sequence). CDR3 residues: CASSLQGGMKDTQYF. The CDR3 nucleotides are TGTGCCAGCAGCTTACAGGGGGGGATGAAAGATACGCAGTATTTT.